This TCR beta chain was retrieved from a study of cytomegalovirus exposure and HLA in healthy donors. Study-wide results and caveats: Most TCR beta V segments were productive about 87% or about 30% of the time in an earlier analysis. Reports showed the classifier diagnosing cytomegalovirus status with high specificity and sensitivity. Association of a missense DCLRE1C variant with TCR beta V- and J-gene trimming was reported in a later analysis. The authors considered a cluster of highly shared sequence variants likely to be a sequencing artifact.

The PCR was carried out with 60 Vbeta primers and 13 Jbeta primers. The table came from immunoSEQ multiplex PCR; TCRdb's copy has only in-frame clones and leaves some out. Here the sample spans about 160,000 clones, approximately 82% being singletons. The V end lost 6 bases, the J end lost 5 bases, and 17 bases lay between the germline ends. The CDR3 runs to 14 residues. Germline CDR1 SGHNT, CDR2 YYREEE (reference sequence). A note on this clone: The target antigen is unknown.

The sequencing input was PBMCs. This chain joins TRBV5-4 and TRBJ2-5; D not resolved. The receptor was isolated from a male donor in good health and CMV-seropositive. The CDR3 bases are TGTGCCAGCAAGCTTGGCGGTCCCCAGGAGACCCAGTACTTC. It codes for CASKLGGPQETQYF.